This T cell receptor beta chain was found in a study of response to subunit inactivated influenza vaccine. TCRdb re-called the RT-PCR reads through MiXCR, storing one row per CDR3 protein. Here the sample spans over 650,000 distinct CDR3 sequences, roughly 20% being singletons. A remark on this clonotype: What it recognizes is unknown.

Findings of the study overall: That few new T cells are recruited by each seasonal influenza vaccination was the authors' suggestion.

There are 16 residues in the CDR3. Trimming removed 5 bases from V and 1 base from J, with 16 bases in between. Germline V lookup: CDR1 MNHEY, CDR2 SMNVEV (reference sequence). V gene TRBV27 combines with J gene TRBJ2-3; no definite D call. The sample here was PBMCs from blood, taken around 5 days after vaccination. This receptor was taken from a man over 45 who received an inactivated influenza vaccine. The CDR3: CASSTPPGWGTDTQYF. The CDR3 DNA is TGTGCCAGCAGTACCCCTCCGGGTTGGGGCACAGATACGCAGTATTTT.